This entry features one TCR beta chain sequence. The sample comes from a study of blood T cell repertoires in COVID-19. At the level of the study: Samples taken during acute and convalescent COVID-19 were collected in the United States, Italy and Spain. Nucleic acid was either cDNA or gDNA, and it came from T cells, B-cell-depleted T cells, or PBMCs.

Sequencing was performed with immunoSEQ multiplex PCR; in TCRdb, only in-frame clones are kept and a portion is missing. The sample has under 200,000 clones; about 87% are singletons. The V gene lost 8 bases and the J gene lost 2 bases, with 13 bases spanning the gap. There are 13 residues in the CDR3. CDR1 and CDR2 (germline): GTSNPN, SVGIG (reference sequence). The rearrangement joins TRBV30 to TRBJ1-3, with D possibly being TRBD1 (5 bases). This clonotype originated in a man aged 60-69 years with COVID-19, enrolled during active disease. Sample: peripheral blood. The CDR3 region is CAVRGSAGNTIYF. The CDR3 DNA follows: TGTGCCGTAAGGGGATCGGCTGGAAACACCATATATTTT.